This entry describes one T cell receptor beta chain. Its target is unknown. Donors counted as nominally healthy when sampled, yet unrecorded immune exposures were likely. With 1 base removed from V and 7 bases from J, the gap between germline ends came to 13 bases. The CDR3 has 14 residues. CDR1 and CDR2 from the germline V gene are SGHVS and FQNEAQ. The PCR made use of 60 Vbeta and 13 Jbeta primers. Repertoires were generated with immunoSEQ multiplex PCR, while TCRdb's copy carries only in-frame clones and drops some. Altogether 310,000 or so clones are present, about 90% being singletons, with the ten largest covering approximately 2.2%. The data belong to a study of cytomegalovirus exposure and HLA in healthy donors. Overall study results and limits: Several V segments, TRBV6-2 and TRBV6-3 among them, could not be told apart and were dropped. HLA alleles were associated with 18,000 or so TCR beta sequences in a later analysis at 0.05 false discovery rate.

The specimen was PBMCs. This chain uses TRBV7-8 with TRBJ1-1; no clear D. The source of this sequence is a woman aged 18-29 years in good health and CMV-seronegative. The CDR3 sequence is CASSLGGKSFEAFF. The CDR3 nucleotides read TGTGCCAGCAGCTTAGGTGGTAAGAGCTTTGAAGCTTTCTTT. The full variable domain, completed using reference TRBV7-8 and TRBJ1-1, is GAGVSQSPRYKVAKRGQDVALRCDPISGHVSLFWYQQALGQGPEFLTYFQNEAQLDKSGLPSDRFFAERPEGSVSTLKIQRTQQEDSAVYLCASSLGGKSFEAFFGQGTRLTVV.